Each of the 29 T cell receptor beta chains below was sequenced from the same sample in a study of cytomegalovirus exposure and HLA in healthy donors (dated by TCRdb to between 2016 and 2019). The library was generated by the immunoSEQ multiplex PCR assay. The multiplex PCR relied on a mix of 60 forward primers for TCR Vbeta segments and 13 reverse primers for TCR Jbeta segments. TCRdb carries this immuneACCESS record with in-frame sequences only. Its versions omit some clonotypes, under half of them owing to an unresolved V gene in the studies checked, with the rest unexplained. This sample lists some 150,000 clones; roughly four fifths were detected once. Approximately 8.1% of the sample goes to the ten largest clones. Material: PBMCs. The source is a woman aged 50 to 65 in good health and CMV-seropositive.

The chain combines TRBV13 with TRBJ2-7, with 9 bases lining up with TRBD1. There are 17 residues in the CDR3. CDR1 is PRHDT and CDR2 is FYEKMQ in the germline V gene (reference sequence). V was pared by 0 bases and J by 5 bases, with 11 bases of the junction left unmatched. The CDR3 here is CASSLGGSGTGNHEQYF. In DNA form, the CDR3 reads TGTGCCAGCAGCTTAGGCGGTTCCGGGACAGGGAACCACGAGCAGTACTTC.

The chain employs TRBV5-1 and TRBJ2-1; 7 bases map to TRBD1. The germline gives CDR1 SGHRS, CDR2 YFSETQ. The CDR3 covers 13 residues. The ends lost 3 bases at V and 10 bases at J; junction bases unmatched: 7. The CDR3 DNA follows: TGCGCCAGCAGCTGGACAGGTCCTGAGGAGCAGTTCTTC. It codes for CASSWTGPEEQFF.

As regards this clone: Other DNA sequences of this sample code for an identical CDR3. The chain combines TRBV27 with TRBJ1-2, with D perhaps TRBD1 (6 bases). The length of the CDR3 is 14 residues. The germline V and J ends were trimmed by 5 bases and 7 bases, with 17 bases remaining between them. Germline loops: CDR1 MNHEY, CDR2 SMNVEV (reference sequence). CDR3: CASSLQQGYSGYTF. In nucleotides, the CDR3 is TGTGCCAGCAGTCTTCAGCAGGGGTACTCTGGCTACACCTTC.

This rearrangement joins TRBV19 to TRBJ2-5, with 7 bases lining up with TRBD2. Germline V lookup: CDR1 LNHDA, CDR2 SQIVND (reference sequence). The length of the CDR3 is 16 residues. Germline trimming cut 3 bases from V and 2 bases from J; bases unmatched to any gene: 9. CDR3 region: CASSITPGTIQETQYF. The CDR3 DNA reads as TGTGCCAGTAGTATCACCCCCGGGACTATTCAAGAGACCCAGTACTTC.

The chain uses TRBV5-1 and TRBJ2-1, with 9 positions matching TRBD2. V shed 0 bases, J shed 10 bases, and the junction held 8 bases outside the gene matches. CDR1 and CDR2 from the germline V gene are SGHRS and YFSETQ. The CDR3 consists of 15 residues. The CDR3 sequence is CASSLGAGGPGEQFF. The CDR3 DNA follows: TGCGCCAGCAGCTTGGGGGCGGGAGGGCCCGGGGAGCAGTTCTTC.

This clone came up once. The chain recombines TRBV5-1 with TRBJ1-4; 8 bases fit TRBD1. CDR1 is SGHRS and CDR2 is YFSETQ in the germline V gene. V trimming: 4 bases; J trimming: 8 bases; junction bases outside the gene matches: 10. The CDR3 sequence is 15 residues long. The CDR3 bases are TGCGCCAGCAGCCATAGAGAGGGGACAGGAGAAAAACTGTTTTTT. Translation gives CASSHREGTGEKLFF.

The rearrangement joins TRBV9 to TRBJ2-1; 10 bases map to TRBD2. Germline CDR1 is SGDLS and CDR2 is YYNGEE. The V segment lost 0 bases and the J segment 10 bases; nucleotides outside the gene matches: 4. The CDR3 spans 14 residues. Written as DNA, the CDR3 is TGTGCCAGCAGCGTAGTTGTTAGCGGGGGGGAGCAGTTCTTC. This translates into CASSVVVSGGEQFF.

CDR3 DNA: TGTGCCAGCAGTTTCCTCGTCCAGGGCACTGAAGCTTTCTTT. Amino acids: CASSFLVQGTEAFF. The V and J genes are TRBV28 and TRBJ1-1, with a tentative D call TRBD1 (5 bases). The V gene's germline CDR1 is MDHEN and CDR2 SYDVKM. The CDR3 totals 14 residues. V shed 3 bases and J shed 4 bases, with 12 bases lying between them.

The chain is built from TRBV2 and TRBJ2-1; 11 bases match TRBD1. The CDR3 covers 15 residues. V lost 5 bases, J lost 7 bases, and 7 bases stayed unmatched. Per germline, CDR1 SNHLY and CDR2 FYNNEI. CDR3 sequence reads: CASSPDRGRGNEQFF. The CDR3 DNA reads as TGTGCCAGCAGTCCGGACAGGGGGCGCGGTAATGAGCAGTTCTTC.

The chain carries TRBV6-4 and TRBJ2-3; D remains ambiguous. The CDR3 totals 16 residues. Germline V gene data show CDR1 as MRHNA and CDR2 as SNTAGT. Between the trimmed V and J ends, which lost 3 bases and 1 base, there was a span of 14 bases. This CDR3 reads CASSEIWAAGTDTQYF. DNA of the CDR3: TGTGCCAGCAGTGAAATTTGGGCAGCAGGCACAGATACGCAGTATTTT.

V gene TRBV18 combines with J gene TRBJ2-1; 10 bases map to TRBD2. CDR1 is KGHSH, CDR2 LQKENI, per germline. CDR3 length equals 14 residues. The V gene end was trimmed by 3 bases and the J gene end by 7 bases; junction bases not matched to a gene: 3. CDR3 in DNA: TGTGCCAGCTCACCGGCTAGCGGGAGTAATGAGCAGTTCTTC. Protein product: CASSPASGSNEQFF.

The CDR3 sequence is CASSWGGAGEQFF. CDR3 nucleotides: TGTGCCAGTAGTTGGGGGGGGGCCGGGGAGCAGTTCTTC. The chain couples TRBV19 to TRBJ2-1, with D perhaps TRBD2 (7 bases). CDR3 length: 13 amino acids. V was clipped by 5 bases and J by 10 bases, with 15 bases between them. In germline, CDR1 is LNHDA, CDR2 SQIVND (reference sequence).

The rearrangement uses TRBV10-3 and TRBJ2-7, with D perhaps matching TRBD1 (6 bases). The germline CDR1 and CDR2 sequences are ENHRY and SYGVKD. Trimming took off 7 bases at V and 3 bases at J, with 16 bases between the two ends. CDR3 length: 14 amino acids. The CDR3 DNA reads as TGTGCCATCATGCGGAATGACAGGAGCTACGAGCAGTACTTC. It yields the protein CAIMRNDRSYEQYF.

The chain carries TRBV4-2 and TRBJ2-7; TRBD2 aligns across 7 bases. The CDR3 runs to 14 residues. Germline V gene sequence: CDR1 LGHNA, CDR2 YNFKEQ. The ends lost 2 bases at V and 4 bases at J; junction bases unmatched: 5. The CDR3 bases are TGTGCCAGCAGCCAAACACGGGGGGAGTACGAGCAGTACTTC. Its translation is CASSQTRGEYEQYF.

The CDR3 DNA sequence: TGTGCCAGCTCACCACCCACGGGAGGGATCTACAATGAGCAGTTCTTC. It codes for CASSPPTGGIYNEQFF. The chain employs TRBV18 and TRBJ2-1; 8 bases map to TRBD2. This CDR3 is built from 16 residues. J lost 3 bases, V lost 0 bases, and 4 bases had no gene match. The V gene's germline CDR1 is KGHSH and CDR2 LQKENI.

With regard to this clone: Other nucleotide sequences from this sample produce the same CDR3. J is TRBJ1-2 and V is TRBV4-1, with unresolved D. Germline CDR1 is MGHRA and CDR2 is YSYEKL. This CDR3 region has 15 residues. The V end lost 1 base, the J end lost 5 bases, and 14 bases lay between the germline ends. CDR3 coding DNA: TGCGCCAGCAGCCAAGTCGCCCGGGGAGATTATGGCTACACCTTC. Translating it yields CASSQVARGDYGYTF.

The chain is built from TRBV7-9 and TRBJ2-3; D is unclear. V lost 8 bases and J 10 bases, leaving 10 bases between the germline ends. Germline CDR1 SEHNR, CDR2 FQNEAQ (reference sequence). The CDR3 is 10 amino acids. CDR3 DNA sequence: TGTGCCAGCGCGAACCGAGCGCAGTATTTT. Amino acids: CASANRAQYF.

V is TRBV27 and J is TRBJ2-7; TRBD1 is a possible D gene (6 bases). Germline V lookup: CDR1 MNHEY, CDR2 SMNVEV (reference sequence). Between the trimmed V and J ends, which lost 3 bases and 5 bases, there was a span of 11 bases. CDR3 length equals 13 residues. The CDR3 region has the DNA TGTGCCAGCAGTTTGGGCAGGGGCCACGAGCAGTACTTC. Residues: CASSLGRGHEQYF.

This chain links TRBV5-1 with TRBJ1-1; tentative D call: TRBD1 (6 bases). The germline V and J ends were trimmed by 6 bases and 1 base, with 10 bases remaining between them. Germline CDR1 SGHRS, CDR2 YFSETQ. This CDR3 contains 13 residues. The DNA of the CDR3 is TGCGCCAGCATGTTACAGGGGAACACTGAAGCTTTCTTT. Translated, it gives CASMLQGNTEAFF.

This clone was detected a few times. The rearrangement uses TRBV28 and TRBJ2-1; TRBD2 matches at 15 bases. The junction had 7 bases not matched to a gene; V was cut back by 5 bases and J by 5 bases. Germline CDR1 MDHEN, CDR2 SYDVKM. CDR3 length: 17 residues. The CDR3 sequence is CASSLGLAGGEDNEQFF. CDR3 sequence (DNA): TGTGCCAGCAGTCTAGGACTAGCGGGAGGGGAGGACAATGAGCAGTTCTTC.

About this clone: A single base separates this from a much larger clone, so it may be a read error. This chain's CDR3 is CASSGQSNQPQHF. The DNA of the CDR3 is TGTGCCAGCAGTGGACAGAGCAATCAGCCCCAGCATTTT. This chain joins TRBV2 and TRBJ1-5, with D possibly TRBD1 on 5 matching bases. The CDR3 loop spans 13 amino acids. V was trimmed by 4 bases and J by 1 base, leaving 5 bases between them. Germline V gene sequence: CDR1 SNHLY, CDR2 FYNNEI.

This clone was counted a few times. The V call is TRBV28, the J call TRBJ2-7; no reliable D call. In germline, CDR1 is MDHEN, CDR2 SYDVKM. The V end was cut by 3 bases, the J end by 0 bases, with 12 bases between. The CDR3 loop spans 15 amino acids. The CDR3 DNA follows: TGTGCCAGCAGTTTCAGGCCTGGAAGCTCCTACGAGCAGTACTTC. Protein: CASSFRPGSSYEQYF.

This chain links TRBV29-1 with TRBJ1-2; D perhaps matches TRBD1 (5 bases). Germline CDR1 is SQVTM and CDR2 is ANQGSEA. The ends were cut back, 7 bases at V and 1 base at J, with 13 bases in the middle. The CDR3 contains 13 residues. CDR3 loop: CSATDNYNYGYTF. Here the CDR3 DNA reads TGCAGCGCCACGGACAATTATAACTATGGCTACACCTTC.

Concerning this clone: An end of the junction does not agree with germline; a read error may underlie this. This chain links TRBV6-1 with TRBJ2-5; D is unresolved. CDR3 length: 13 residues. The V gene's germline CDR1 is MNHNS and CDR2 SASEGT. The chain's CDR3 is CASSEMVLGSSNF. CDR3 coding DNA: TGTGCCAGCAGTGAAATGGTGTTGGGCAGCTCCAACTTC.

Only a few counts were recorded for this clone. V gene TRBV13 combines with J gene TRBJ1-3, with D maybe TRBD1 (5 bases). The V gene lost 5 bases and the J gene lost 2 bases, with 13 bases spanning the gap. CDR1 PRHDT and CDR2 FYEKMQ come from the germline V gene (reference sequence). The CDR3 spans 15 residues. The CDR3 reads CASSVRVWAGNTIYF. CDR3 nucleotides: TGTGCCAGCAGCGTCAGGGTTTGGGCTGGAAACACCATATATTTT.

The chain joins TRBV4-2 to TRBJ2-5; a weak D match, TRBD1 (6 bases). Trimming took 0 bases from V and 2 from J, leaving 16 bases between them. This CDR3 has 17 amino acids. Germline CDR1 reads LGHNA; CDR2 reads YNFKEQ. This chain's CDR3 is CASSQDFGGRGQETQYF. The CDR3 bases are TGTGCCAGCAGCCAAGATTTTGGCGGCAGGGGACAAGAGACCCAGTACTTC.

This clone was picked up one time. The CDR3 loop is CASSRGYEQYF. The DNA for the CDR3 is TGTGCCAGCAGTAGGGGCTACGAGCAGTACTTC. The chain has TRBV6-5 and TRBJ2-7; D might be TRBD1 (5 bases). CDR3 length: 11 residues. Per the germline V gene, CDR1 is MNHEY and CDR2 is SVGAGI. V was cut by 5 bases and J by 3 bases, with 5 bases left in between.

Only one count was recorded for this clone. The chain couples TRBV5-1 to TRBJ1-3; the match to TRBD1 covers 8 bases. From germline, CDR1 is SGHRS and CDR2 YFSETQ. V was clipped by 4 bases and J by 3 bases; unmatched bases: 6. The CDR3 runs to 15 residues. CDR3 region: CASSRTGSVGNTIYF. CDR3 in DNA: TGCGCCAGCAGCAGGACAGGGTCGGTTGGAAACACCATATATTTT. The whole variable domain, remainder taken from reference TRBV5-1 and TRBJ1-3, is KAGVTQTPRYLIKTRGQQVTLSCSPISGHRSVSWYQQTPGQGLQFLFEYFSETQRNKGNFPGRFSGRQFSNSRSEMNVSTLELGDSALYLCASSRTGSVGNTIYFGEGSWLTVV.

The CDR3 is CASSLSGPRTGQDTQYF. The CDR3 DNA reads TGTGCCAGCAGTTTAAGCGGGCCCCGGACAGGGCAAGATACGCAGTATTTT. V gene TRBV27 combines with J gene TRBJ2-3, with TRBD1 matching over 8 bases. With V trimmed by 2 bases and J by 5 bases, 12 bases remained unmatched. Germline CDR1 reads MNHEY; CDR2 reads SMNVEV (reference sequence). The CDR3 is made up of 17 amino acids.